This T cell receptor (beta chain) came from a study of T-cell memory formation after mild COVID-19. A few counts support this clonotype. Via MiXCR, TCRdb re-called the 5' RACE reads, giving one row per CDR3 protein. The table has about 470,000 distinct CDR3 sequences, 15% to 20% seen once. Sequenced sample: PBMCs or a T cell subset sorted from them (not recorded which). The receptor was derived from an adult woman who had mild COVID-19 (a few samples of this study predate the infection). Cell type and time point are not known.

The CDR3 region is CATSARRGGWTGELFF. Written as DNA, the CDR3 is TGTGCCACCAGTGCCCGTCGCGGGGGCTGGACCGGGGAGCTGTTTTTT. This chain links TRBV24-1 with TRBJ2-2, with a weak D call TRBD2 (7 bases). There are 16 residues in the CDR3. The V end was cut by 5 bases, the J end by 5 bases, with 17 bases between. CDR1 is KGHDR, CDR2 SFDVKD, per germline.